This T cell receptor beta chain is drawn from a study of PD-L1 blockade in urothelial cancer. Study overall: Patients commenced atezolizumab around 2014, and it was given at 1,200 mg intravenously every 3 weeks. Across blood samples, T cells had a median count of roughly 140,000. The researchers analyzed blood 3 weeks (second dose) and 6 weeks after treatment start.

As to time point: pretreatment peripheral blood. TCR analog templates of synthetic origin were spiked into each PCR. This table comes from immunoSEQ multiplex PCR, and its TCRdb copy is limited to in-frame clones, with some not included. The table has more than 45,000 clones, roughly four fifths seen once. Germline CDR1 and CDR2: SGHTA and FQGNSA. V gave up 7 bases and J gave up 7 bases, with 26 bases separating them. The CDR3 totals 16 residues. The sample here was PBMCs, taken around atezolizumab (anti-PD-L1) treatment. The clonotype was recovered from a man in his fifties with urothelial cancer. The gene calls are TRBV7-2 and TRBJ2-7; D not certain. This chain's CDR3 is CASTEEGTPSRVEQYF. In DNA, the CDR3 is TGTGCCAGCACCGAAGAAGGTACCCCCTCTCGGGTGGAGCAGTACTTC.